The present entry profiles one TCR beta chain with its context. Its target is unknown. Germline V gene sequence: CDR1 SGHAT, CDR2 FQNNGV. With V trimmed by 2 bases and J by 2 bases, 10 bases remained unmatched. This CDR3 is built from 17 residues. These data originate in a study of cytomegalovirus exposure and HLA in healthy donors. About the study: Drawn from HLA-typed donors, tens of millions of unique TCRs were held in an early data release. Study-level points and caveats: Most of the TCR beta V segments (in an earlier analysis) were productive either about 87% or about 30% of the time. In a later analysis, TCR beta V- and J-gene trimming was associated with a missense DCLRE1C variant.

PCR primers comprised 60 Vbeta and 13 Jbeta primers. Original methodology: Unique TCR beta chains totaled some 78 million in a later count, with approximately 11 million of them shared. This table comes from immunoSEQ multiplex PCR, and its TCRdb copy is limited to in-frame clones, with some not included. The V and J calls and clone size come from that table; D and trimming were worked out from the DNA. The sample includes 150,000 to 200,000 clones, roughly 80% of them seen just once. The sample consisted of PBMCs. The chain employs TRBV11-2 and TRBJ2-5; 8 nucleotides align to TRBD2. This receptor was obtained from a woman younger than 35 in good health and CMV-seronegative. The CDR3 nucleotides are TGTGCCAGCAGCTTACTAGCGGGTACCTTGGGGCAAGAGACCCAGTACTTC. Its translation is CASSLLAGTLGQETQYF.